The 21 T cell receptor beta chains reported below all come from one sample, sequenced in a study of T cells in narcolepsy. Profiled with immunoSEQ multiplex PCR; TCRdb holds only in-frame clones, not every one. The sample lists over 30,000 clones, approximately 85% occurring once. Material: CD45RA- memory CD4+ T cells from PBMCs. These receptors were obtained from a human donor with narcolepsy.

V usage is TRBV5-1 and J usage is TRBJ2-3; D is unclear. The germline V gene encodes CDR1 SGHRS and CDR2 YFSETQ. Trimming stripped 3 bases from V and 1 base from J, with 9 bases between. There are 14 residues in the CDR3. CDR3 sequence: CASSSGSGTDTQYF. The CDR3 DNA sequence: TGCGCCAGCAGCTCCGGGTCAGGCACAGATACGCAGTATTTT. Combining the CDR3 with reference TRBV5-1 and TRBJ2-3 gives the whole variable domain KAGVTQTPRYLIKTRGQQVTLSCSPISGHRSVSWYQQTPGQGLQFLFEYFSETQRNKGNFPGRFSGRQFSNSRSEMNVSTLELGDSALYLCASSSGSGTDTQYFGPGTRLTVL.

The CDR3 spells CASSLVRGDYQETQYF. The CDR3 coding sequence is TGCGCCAGCAGCTTGGTGAGAGGAGACTACCAAGAGACCCAGTACTTC. V gene TRBV5-1 combines with J gene TRBJ2-5; D is unclear. Trimming stripped 0 bases from V and 0 bases from J, with 12 bases between. Germline V gives CDR1 SGHRS, CDR2 YFSETQ. CDR3 length: 16 residues.

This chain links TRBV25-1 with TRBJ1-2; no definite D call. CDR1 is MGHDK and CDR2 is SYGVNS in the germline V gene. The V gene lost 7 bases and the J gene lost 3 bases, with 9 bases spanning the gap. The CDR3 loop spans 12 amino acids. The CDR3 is CASKPGDYGYTF. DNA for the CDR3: TGTGCCAGCAAGCCCGGGGACTATGGCTACACCTTC.

The CDR3: CAISESAGTGGNYGYTF. In DNA form, the CDR3 reads TGTGCCATCAGTGAGTCTGCTGGGACAGGGGGTAACTATGGCTACACCTTC. V gene TRBV10-3 combines with J gene TRBJ1-2; 11 positions match TRBD1. The CDR3 has 17 residues. Germline loops: CDR1 ENHRY, CDR2 SYGVKD. V lost 0 bases, J lost 1 base, and 4 bases stayed unmatched.

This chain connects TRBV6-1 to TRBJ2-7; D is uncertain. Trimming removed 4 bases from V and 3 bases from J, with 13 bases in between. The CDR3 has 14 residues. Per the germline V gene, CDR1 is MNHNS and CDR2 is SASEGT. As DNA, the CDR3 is TGTGCCAGCAGTGGGCCTCAAGGAAACTACGAGCAGTACTTC. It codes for CASSGPQGNYEQYF.

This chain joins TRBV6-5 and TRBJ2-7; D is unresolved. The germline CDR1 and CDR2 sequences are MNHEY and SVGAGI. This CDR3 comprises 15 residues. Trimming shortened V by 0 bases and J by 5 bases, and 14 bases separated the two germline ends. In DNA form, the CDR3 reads TGTGCCAGCAGTTACTCGCCGACCCGGCGCCACGAGCAGTACTTC. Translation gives CASSYSPTRRHEQYF.

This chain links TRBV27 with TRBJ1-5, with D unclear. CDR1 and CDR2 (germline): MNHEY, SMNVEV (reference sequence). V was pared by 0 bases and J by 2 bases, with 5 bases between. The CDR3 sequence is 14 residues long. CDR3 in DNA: TGTGCCAGCAGTTTATCGAGCGGCAATCAGCCCCAGCATTTT. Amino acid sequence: CASSLSSGNQPQHF.

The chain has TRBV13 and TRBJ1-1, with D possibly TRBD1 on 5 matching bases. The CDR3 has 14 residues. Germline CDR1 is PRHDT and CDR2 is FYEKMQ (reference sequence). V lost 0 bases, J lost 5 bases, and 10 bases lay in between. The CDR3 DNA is TGTGCCAGCAGCTTAGGCCGAGGGGAGACTGAAGCTTTCTTT. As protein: CASSLGRGETEAFF.

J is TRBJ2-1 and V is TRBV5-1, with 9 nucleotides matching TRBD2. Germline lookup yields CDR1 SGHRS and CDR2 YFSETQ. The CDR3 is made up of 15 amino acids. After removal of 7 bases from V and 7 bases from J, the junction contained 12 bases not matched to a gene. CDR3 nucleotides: TGCGCCAGCTCCCGCCCGCGGGGGGGCCCAAATGAGCAGTTCTTC. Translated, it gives CASSRPRGGPNEQFF.

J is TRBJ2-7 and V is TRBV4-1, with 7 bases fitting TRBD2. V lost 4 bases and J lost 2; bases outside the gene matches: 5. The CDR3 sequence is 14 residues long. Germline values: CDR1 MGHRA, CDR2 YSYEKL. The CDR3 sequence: CASSPRSGAYEQYF. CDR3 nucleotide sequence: TGCGCCAGCAGCCCCCGGAGCGGGGCCTACGAGCAGTACTTC.

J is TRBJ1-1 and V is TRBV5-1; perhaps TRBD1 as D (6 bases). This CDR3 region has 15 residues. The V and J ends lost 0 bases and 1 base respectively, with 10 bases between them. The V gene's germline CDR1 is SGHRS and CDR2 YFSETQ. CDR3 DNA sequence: TGCGCCAGCAGCTTGGATGGACAGCGGAACACTGAAGCTTTCTTT. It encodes CASSLDGQRNTEAFF.

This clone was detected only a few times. CDR3 DNA: TGTGCCAGCAGCTCGGACAGGGATTATGGCTACACCTTC. This gives the protein CASSSDRDYGYTF. This rearrangement joins TRBV11-2 to TRBJ1-2; 8 positions agree with TRBD1. There are 13 residues in the CDR3. V was clipped by 4 bases and J by 5 bases; unmatched bases: 3. The V gene's germline CDR1 is SGHAT and CDR2 FQNNGV.

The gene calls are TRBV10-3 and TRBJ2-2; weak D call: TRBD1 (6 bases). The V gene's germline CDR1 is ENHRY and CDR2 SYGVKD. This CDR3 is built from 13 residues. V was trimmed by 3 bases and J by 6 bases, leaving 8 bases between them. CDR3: CAISETGPGELFF. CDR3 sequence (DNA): TGTGCCATCAGTGAAACAGGGCCCGGGGAGCTGTTTTTT.

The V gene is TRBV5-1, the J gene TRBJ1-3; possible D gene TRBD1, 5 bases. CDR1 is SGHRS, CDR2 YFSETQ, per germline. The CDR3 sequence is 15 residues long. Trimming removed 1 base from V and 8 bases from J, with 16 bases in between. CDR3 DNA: TGCGCCAGCAGCTTGAGGGGCGTCGGGGCAGACACCATATATTTT. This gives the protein CASSLRGVGADTIYF.

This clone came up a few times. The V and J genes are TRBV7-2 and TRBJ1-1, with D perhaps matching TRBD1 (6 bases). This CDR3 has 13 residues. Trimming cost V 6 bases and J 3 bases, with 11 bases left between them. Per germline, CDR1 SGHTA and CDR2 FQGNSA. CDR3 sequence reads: CASRLYRDTEAFF. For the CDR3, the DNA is TGTGCCAGCAGATTATACAGGGACACTGAAGCTTTCTTT.

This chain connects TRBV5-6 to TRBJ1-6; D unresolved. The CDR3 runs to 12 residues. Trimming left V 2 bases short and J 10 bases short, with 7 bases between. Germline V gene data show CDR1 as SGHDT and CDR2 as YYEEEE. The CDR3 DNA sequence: TGTGCCAGCAGCTTCTTGGGGTCACCCCTCCACTTT. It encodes CASSFLGSPLHF. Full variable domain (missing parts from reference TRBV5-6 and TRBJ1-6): DAGVTQSPTHLIKTRGQQVTLRCSPKSGHDTVSWYQQALGQGPQFIFQYYEEEERQRGNFPDRFSGHQFPNYSSELNVNALLLGDSALYLCASSFLGSPLHFGNGTRLTVT.

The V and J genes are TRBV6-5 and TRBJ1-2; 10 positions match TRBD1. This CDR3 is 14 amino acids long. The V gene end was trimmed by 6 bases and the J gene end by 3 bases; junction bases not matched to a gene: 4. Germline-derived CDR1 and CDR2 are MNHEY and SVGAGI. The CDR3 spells CASRTGTGDYGYTF. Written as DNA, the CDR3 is TGTGCCAGCAGAACCGGGACAGGGGACTATGGCTACACCTTC.

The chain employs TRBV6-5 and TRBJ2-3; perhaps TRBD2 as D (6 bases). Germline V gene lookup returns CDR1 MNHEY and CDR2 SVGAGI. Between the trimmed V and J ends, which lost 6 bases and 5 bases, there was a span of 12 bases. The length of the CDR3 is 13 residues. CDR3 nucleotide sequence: TGTGCCAGCAGCGGTGGAGGGGAAGATACGCAGTATTTT. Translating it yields CASSGGGEDTQYF.

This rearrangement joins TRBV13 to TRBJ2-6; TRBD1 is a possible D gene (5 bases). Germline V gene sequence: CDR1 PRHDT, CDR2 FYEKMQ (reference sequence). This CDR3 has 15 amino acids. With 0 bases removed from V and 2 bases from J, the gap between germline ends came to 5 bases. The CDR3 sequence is CASSLGGAGANVLTF. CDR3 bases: TGTGCCAGCAGCTTAGGAGGGGCTGGGGCCAACGTCCTGACTTTC.

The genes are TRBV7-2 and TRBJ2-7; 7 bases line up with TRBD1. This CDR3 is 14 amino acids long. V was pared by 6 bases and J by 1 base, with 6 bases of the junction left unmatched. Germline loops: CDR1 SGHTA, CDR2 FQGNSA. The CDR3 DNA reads TGTGCCAGCAGTTTTCCGGGACAGTCCTACGAGCAGTACTTC. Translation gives CASSFPGQSYEQYF.

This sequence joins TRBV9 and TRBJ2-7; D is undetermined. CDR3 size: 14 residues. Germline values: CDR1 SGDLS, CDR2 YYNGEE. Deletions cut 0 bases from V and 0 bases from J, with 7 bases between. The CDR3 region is CASSVVADSYEQYF. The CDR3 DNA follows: TGTGCCAGCAGCGTAGTCGCAGACTCCTACGAGCAGTACTTC.